This T cell receptor beta chain comes out of a study of blood T cell repertoires in COVID-19. TCRdb's copy holds only in-frame clones and misses some; the assay was immunoSEQ multiplex PCR. The sample has around 200,000 clones; 88% are singletons. The sequenced sample was peripheral blood. The source of this sequence is a man aged 18 to 29 with active or convalescent COVID-19.

CDR3 protein: CASSFDRGNSPLHF. CDR3 sequence (DNA): TGTGCCAGCAGCTTCGACAGGGGGAATTCACCCCTCCACTTT. The rearrangement uses TRBV3-1 (or the pseudogene TRBV3-2) and TRBJ1-6; 9 positions agree with TRBD1. CDR3 length: 14 amino acids. The V and J ends lost 5 bases and 7 bases, in that order; junction bases with no gene match: 3. Germline assignment: CDR1 LGHDT and CDR2 YNNKEL (reference sequence).